This TCR beta chain emerged from a study of metastatic and nonmetastatic thyroid tumors. Across the whole study: Repertoire data that came from the blood and tumor or nodule tissue of malignant and benign thyroid patients were compared.

Thyroid surgery took place with no prior treatment in any patient. The CDR3 length is 11 residues. The V gene's germline CDR1 is DFQATT and CDR2 SNEGSKA (reference sequence). V was pared by 5 bases and J by 5 bases, with 8 bases between. Using MiXCR, TCRdb reanalyzed the PCR reads. The sample lists around 40,000 clones, about a sixth seen once, with about 6.8% in the top ten. This clone was found many times. Material: blood. The gene calls are TRBV20-1 and TRBJ2-3; no clear D gene. The TCR comes from a male donor with papillary thyroid cancer or a benign thyroid nodule (not recorded which). Some clones in this sample may be carry-over from other donors' samples. The CDR3 here is CSAQWEDTQYF. The CDR3, as DNA: TGCAGTGCTCAGTGGGAAGATACGCAGTATTTT.